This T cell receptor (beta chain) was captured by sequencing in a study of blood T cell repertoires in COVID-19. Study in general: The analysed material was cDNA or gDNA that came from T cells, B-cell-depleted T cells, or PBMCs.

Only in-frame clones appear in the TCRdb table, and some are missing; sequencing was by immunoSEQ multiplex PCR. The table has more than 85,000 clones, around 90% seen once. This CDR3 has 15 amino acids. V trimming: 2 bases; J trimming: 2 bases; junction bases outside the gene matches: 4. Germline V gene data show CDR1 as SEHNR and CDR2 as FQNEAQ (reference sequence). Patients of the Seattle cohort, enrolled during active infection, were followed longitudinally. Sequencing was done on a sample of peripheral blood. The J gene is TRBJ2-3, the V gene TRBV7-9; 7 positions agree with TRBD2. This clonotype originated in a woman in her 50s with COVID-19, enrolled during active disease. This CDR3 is CASSLRGGNTDTQYF. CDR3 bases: TGTGCCAGCAGCTTACGCGGGGGAAACACAGATACGCAGTATTTT.